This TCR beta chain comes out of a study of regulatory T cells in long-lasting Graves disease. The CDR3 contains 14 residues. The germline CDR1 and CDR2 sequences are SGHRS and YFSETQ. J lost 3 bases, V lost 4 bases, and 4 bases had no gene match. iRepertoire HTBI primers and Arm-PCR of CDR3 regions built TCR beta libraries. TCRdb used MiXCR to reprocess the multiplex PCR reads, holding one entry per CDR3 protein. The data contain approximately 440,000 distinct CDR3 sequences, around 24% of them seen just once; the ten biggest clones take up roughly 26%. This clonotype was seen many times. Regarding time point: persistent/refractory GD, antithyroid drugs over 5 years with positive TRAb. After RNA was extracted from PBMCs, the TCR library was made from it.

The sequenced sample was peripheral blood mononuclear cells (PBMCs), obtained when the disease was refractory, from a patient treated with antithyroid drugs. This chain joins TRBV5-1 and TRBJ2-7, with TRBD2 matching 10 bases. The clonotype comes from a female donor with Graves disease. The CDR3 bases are TGCGCCAGCAGCAGGACTAGCGGACTCTACGAGCAGTACTTC. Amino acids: CASSRTSGLYEQYF.